The 9 T cell receptor beta chains below were found in one sample sequenced in a study of cytomegalovirus exposure and HLA in healthy donors. The study ran its PCR with 60 Vbeta and 13 Jbeta primers. Libraries were prepared by immunoSEQ multiplex PCR; TCRdb keeps only in-frame clonotypes and omits some of them. This sample has 150,000 to 180,000 clones, with approximately 80% found just once. Sequencing input: PBMCs. The receptor source for this set is a woman in her thirties or forties in good health and CMV-seropositive.

This clone was counted a single time. The DNA for the CDR3 is TGCGCCAGCAGCTGGGACAGCTCTGGAAACACCATATATTTT. As protein: CASSWDSSGNTIYF. The chain combines TRBV5-1 with TRBJ1-3, with 7 bases that match TRBD1. The CDR3 totals 14 residues. The V segment lost 3 bases and the J segment 0 bases; nucleotides outside the gene matches: 0. Germline assignment: CDR1 SGHRS and CDR2 YFSETQ.

V usage is TRBV30 and J usage is TRBJ1-2; 10 nucleotides agree with TRBD1. Germline V gene sequence: CDR1 GTSNPN, CDR2 SVGIG (reference sequence). The J segment lost 6 bases and the V segment lost 4 bases, leaving 2 bases of the junction unmatched. This CDR3 is built from 12 residues. The DNA of the CDR3 is TGTGCCTGGAAGGGGACAGGGGATGGCTACACCTTC. Amino acids: CAWKGTGDGYTF.

This clone was picked up a small number of times. The chain recombines TRBV10-3 with TRBJ2-1, with D possibly TRBD2 on 5 matching bases. The CDR3 is 14 amino acids. Germline CDR1 and CDR2: ENHRY and SYGVKD. The V gene lost 0 bases and the J gene lost 7 bases, with 10 bases spanning the gap. In DNA form, the CDR3 reads TGTGCCATCAGTGAGTCGCTAGCTCGGAATGAGCAGTTCTTC. It yields the protein CAISESLARNEQFF.

This clone rates as medium-sized (0.01 to 0.1%). V is TRBV6-5 and J is TRBJ2-5; 10 nucleotides match TRBD1. The V and J ends lost 3 bases and 4 bases, in that order; junction bases with no gene match: 5. The CDR3 is 15 residues long. Germline CDR1 MNHEY, CDR2 SVGAGI. In DNA form, the CDR3 reads TGTGCCAGCAGTTATTTAGGACAGGGGGGAGAGACCCAGTACTTC. This sequence encodes CASSYLGQGGETQYF.

The V call is TRBV6-5, the J call TRBJ2-7; 7 bases are shared with TRBD1. The V gene's germline CDR1 is MNHEY and CDR2 SVGAGI. V shed 6 bases, J shed 4 bases, and the junction held 6 bases outside the gene matches. The CDR3 contains 13 residues. The CDR3 DNA reads TGTGCCAGCAGCAAACTACAGGGGTACGAGCAGTACTTC. This gives the protein CASSKLQGYEQYF.

A word on this clone: Other DNA sequences within the sample encode an identical CDR3. This chain uses TRBV7-9 with TRBJ1-5, with a possible D match to TRBD1 (5 bases). In germline, CDR1 is SEHNR, CDR2 FQNEAQ (reference sequence). Trimming stripped 5 bases from V and 7 bases from J, with 12 bases between. The length of the CDR3 is 13 residues. CDR3 protein: CASSPPAGQPQHF. CDR3 nucleotides: TGTGCCAGCAGCCCCCCTGCAGGGCAGCCCCAGCATTTT.

This clone was recorded only once. J is TRBJ1-2 and V is TRBV5-1; 7 nucleotides line up with TRBD1. The CDR3 covers 12 residues. Losses at the gene ends were 4 bases for V and 8 bases for J; bases not matched to a gene: 5. Looked up from germline, CDR1 is SGHRS and CDR2 is YFSETQ. The CDR3 bases are TGCGCCAGCAGCCCGACAGGGAACGGCTACACCTTC. Translating gives CASSPTGNGYTF.

The chain recombines TRBV28 with TRBJ1-1, with D tentatively TRBD1 (5 bases). This CDR3 is 15 amino acids long. Germline V gives CDR1 MDHEN, CDR2 SYDVKM. The germline V and J ends were trimmed by 6 bases and 2 bases, with 16 bases remaining between them. The CDR3 DNA reads TGTGCCAGCAGGATCATGGGGGAGGGAAACACTGAAGCTTTCTTT. Translating gives CASRIMGEGNTEAFF. Complete variable domain (other parts from reference TRBV28 and TRBJ1-1): DVKVTQSSRYLVKRTGEKVFLECVQDMDHENMFWYRQDPGLGLRLIYFSYDVKMKEKGDIPEGYSVSREKKERFSLILESASTNQTSMYLCASRIMGEGNTEAFFGQGTRLTVV.

The chain has TRBV7-2 and TRBJ2-4, with 7 positions matching TRBD2. This CDR3 region has 16 residues. V was pared by 6 bases and J by 7 bases, with 15 bases of the junction left unmatched. CDR1 and CDR2 (germline): SGHTA, FQGNSA. CDR3 DNA sequence: TGTGCCAGCAGGGGCTTAGCGGGTTCCCCGACGAACATTCAGTACTTC. Amino acid sequence: CASRGLAGSPTNIQYF.